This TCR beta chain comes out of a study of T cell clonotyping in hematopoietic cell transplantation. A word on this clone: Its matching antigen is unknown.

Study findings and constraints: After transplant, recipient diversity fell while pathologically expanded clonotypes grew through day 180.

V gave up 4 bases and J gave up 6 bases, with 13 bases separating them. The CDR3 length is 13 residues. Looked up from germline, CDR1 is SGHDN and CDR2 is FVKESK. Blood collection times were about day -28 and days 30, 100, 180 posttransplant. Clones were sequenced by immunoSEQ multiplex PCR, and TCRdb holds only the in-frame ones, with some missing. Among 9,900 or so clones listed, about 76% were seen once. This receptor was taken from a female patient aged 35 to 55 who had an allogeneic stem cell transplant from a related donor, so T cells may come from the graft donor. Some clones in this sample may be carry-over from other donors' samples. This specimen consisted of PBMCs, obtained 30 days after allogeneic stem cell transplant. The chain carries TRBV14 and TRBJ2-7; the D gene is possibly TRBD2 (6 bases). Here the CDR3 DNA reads TGTGCCAGCAGCCTAATGCGGGATGCCGAGCAGTACTTC. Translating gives CASSLMRDAEQYF.